This T cell receptor (beta chain) was documented in a study of T cells after yellow fever vaccination. As for the study in general: Fractions of limited cellularity were prepared by means of SMART-Seq v4 Ultra Low Input. Study results and caveats: Most primary-vaccination clones recurred post-booster (around 95% CD4, around 88% CD8).

A few counts support this clonotype. Its target is unknown. The CDR3 spans 14 residues. The ends were cut back, 6 bases at V and 4 bases at J, with 16 bases in the middle. The germline gives CDR1 DFQATT, CDR2 SNEGSKA (reference sequence). Conversion of TCR transcripts into cDNA relied on 5'RACE template switching, which added a universal primer site and UMIs. Each CDR3 protein is one row after TCRdb ran MiXCR on the 5' RACE reads. The sample yields roughly 120,000 distinct CDR3 sequences, around 7.4% seen once. The source of this sequence is a man aged 18-30 years who received the YFV17D yellow fever vaccine. Sequenced material: CD4+ T cells sorted from PBMCs, taken less than 11 days after the first yellow fever vaccination. V usage is TRBV20-1 and J usage is TRBJ1-5, with D possibly TRBD1 on 5 matching bases. DNA of the CDR3: TGCAGTGCGGGGGATTGGCAACAAAATCAGCCCCAGCATTTT. Translation: CSAGDWQQNQPQHF.